This paragraph covers one T cell receptor (beta chain) sequence. Germline V lookup: CDR1 WNHNN, CDR2 SYGVQD (reference sequence). The CDR3 runs to 14 residues. The V end lost 0 bases, the J end lost 5 bases, and 10 bases lay between the germline ends. These data are taken from a study of blood T cell repertoires in COVID-19. Overall study: Both acute and convalescent COVID-19 samples were obtained from the United States, Italy and Spain. Sample material is recorded as cDNA or gDNA derived from T cells, B-cell-depleted T cells, or PBMCs.

In the source study's methods: From reference gene primer amplification, estimates of nucleated cell counts were derived. Assay used: immunoSEQ multiplex PCR; TCRdb lists only in-frame clones, some missing. D and trimming come from the DNA, and the V and J calls and clone size come from that table. This table has a few hundred thousand clones, around 80% appearing once. The V gene is TRBV10-1, the J gene TRBJ1-1; TRBD1 might be the D (6 bases). The sample consisted of peripheral blood. The TCR comes from a man over 45 with active or convalescent COVID-19. In nucleotides, the CDR3 is TGCGCCAGCAGTGAGTCGGTCAGGGGTACTGAAGCTTTCTTT. Its protein product is CASSESVRGTEAFF.